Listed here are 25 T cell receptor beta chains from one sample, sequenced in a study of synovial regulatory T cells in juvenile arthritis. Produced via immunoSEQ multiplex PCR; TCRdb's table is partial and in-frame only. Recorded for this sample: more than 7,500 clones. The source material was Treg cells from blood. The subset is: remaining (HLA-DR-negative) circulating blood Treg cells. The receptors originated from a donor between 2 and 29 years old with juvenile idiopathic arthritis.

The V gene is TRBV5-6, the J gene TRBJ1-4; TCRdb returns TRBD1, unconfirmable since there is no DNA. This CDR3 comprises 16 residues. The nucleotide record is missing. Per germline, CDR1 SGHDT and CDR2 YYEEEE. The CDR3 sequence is CASSWGQDLLNEKLFF.

CDR3 protein: CASSFPGQGPYGYTF. This chain connects TRBV19 to TRBJ1-2; absent DNA, TCRdb's TRBD1 call cannot be checked. CDR3 length: 15 amino acids. Only the protein is available. CDR1 and CDR2 from the germline V gene are LNHDA and SQIVND (reference sequence).

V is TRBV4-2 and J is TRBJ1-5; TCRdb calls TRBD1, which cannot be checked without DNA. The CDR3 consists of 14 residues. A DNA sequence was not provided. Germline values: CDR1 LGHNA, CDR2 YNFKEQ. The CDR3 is CASSQDSHNQPQHF.

CDR3: CASSYDPKGSYGYTF. V is TRBV5-4 and J is TRBJ1-2. This CDR3 has 15 residues. The DNA is not on file. Germline-derived CDR1 and CDR2 are SGHNT and YYREEE (reference sequence).

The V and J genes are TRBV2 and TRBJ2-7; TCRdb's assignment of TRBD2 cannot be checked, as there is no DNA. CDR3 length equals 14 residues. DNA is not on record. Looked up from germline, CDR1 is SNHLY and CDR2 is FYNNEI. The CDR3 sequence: CASRWAGLAYEQYF.

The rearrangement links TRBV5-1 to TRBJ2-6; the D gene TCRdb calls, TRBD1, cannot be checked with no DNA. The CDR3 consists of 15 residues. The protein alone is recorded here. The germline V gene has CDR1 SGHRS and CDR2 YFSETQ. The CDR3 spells CASSLAGAGANVLTF.

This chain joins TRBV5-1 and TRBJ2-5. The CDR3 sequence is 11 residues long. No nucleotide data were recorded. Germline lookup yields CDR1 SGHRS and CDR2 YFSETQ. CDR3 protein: CASSSQETQYF.

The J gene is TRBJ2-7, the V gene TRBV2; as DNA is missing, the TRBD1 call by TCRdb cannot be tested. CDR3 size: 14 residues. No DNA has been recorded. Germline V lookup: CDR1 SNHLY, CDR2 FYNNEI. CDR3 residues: CASSSGTGVYEQYF.

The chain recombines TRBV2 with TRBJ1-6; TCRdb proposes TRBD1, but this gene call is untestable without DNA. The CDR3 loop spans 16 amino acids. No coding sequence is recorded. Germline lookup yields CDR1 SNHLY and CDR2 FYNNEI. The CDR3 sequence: CASSEETGKPLTPLHF. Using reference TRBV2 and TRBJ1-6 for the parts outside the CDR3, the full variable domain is EPEVTQTPSHQVTQMGQEVILRCVPISNHLYFYWYRQILGQKVEFLVSFYNNEISEKSEIFDDQFSVERPDGSNFTLKIRSTKLEDSAMYFCASSEETGKPLTPLHFGNGTRLTVT.

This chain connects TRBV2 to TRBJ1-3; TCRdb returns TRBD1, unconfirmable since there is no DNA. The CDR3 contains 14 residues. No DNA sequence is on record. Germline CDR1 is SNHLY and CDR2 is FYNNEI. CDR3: CASSDRGHGNTIYF. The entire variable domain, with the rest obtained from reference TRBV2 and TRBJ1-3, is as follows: EPEVTQTPSHQVTQMGQEVILRCVPISNHLYFYWYRQILGQKVEFLVSFYNNEISEKSEIFDDQFSVERPDGSNFTLKIRSTKLEDSAMYFCASSDRGHGNTIYFGEGSWLTVV.

CDR3 sequence: CAVRTGRRVNTEAFF. The gene calls are TRBV5-4 and TRBJ1-1; no DNA is available, so the TRBD1 call from TCRdb remains unchecked. Per the germline V gene, CDR1 is SGHNT and CDR2 is YYREEE (reference sequence). The CDR3 totals 15 residues. DNA is not recorded here. Drawing the rest from reference TRBV5-4 and TRBJ1-1, the complete variable domain is ETGVTQSPTHLIKTRGQQVTLRCSSQSGHNTVSWYQQALGQGPQFIFQYYREEENGRGNFPPRFSGLQFPNYSSELNVNALELDDSALYLCAVRTGRRVNTEAFFGQGTRLTVV.

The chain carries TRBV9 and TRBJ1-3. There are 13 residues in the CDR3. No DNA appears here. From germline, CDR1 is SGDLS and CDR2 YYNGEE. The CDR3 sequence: CASSVDSGNTIYF.

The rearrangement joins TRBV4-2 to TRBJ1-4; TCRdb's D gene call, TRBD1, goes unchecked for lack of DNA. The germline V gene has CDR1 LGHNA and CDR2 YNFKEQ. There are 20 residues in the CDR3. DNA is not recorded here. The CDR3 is CASSRRTGQGKLDRNEKLFF.

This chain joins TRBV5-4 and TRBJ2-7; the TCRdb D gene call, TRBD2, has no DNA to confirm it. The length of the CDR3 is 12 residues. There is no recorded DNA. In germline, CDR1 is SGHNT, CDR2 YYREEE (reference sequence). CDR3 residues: CASSLETSKQYF.

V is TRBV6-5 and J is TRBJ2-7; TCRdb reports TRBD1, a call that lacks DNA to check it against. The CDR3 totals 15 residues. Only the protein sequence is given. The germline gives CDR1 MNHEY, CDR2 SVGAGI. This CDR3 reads CASIPPGQGYYEQYF.

The chain's CDR3 is CASSPRGKNIQYF. The V gene is TRBV7-6, the J gene TRBJ2-4; without DNA, the TCRdb call of TRBD2 cannot be checked. CDR1 is SGHVS, CDR2 FNYEAQ, per germline. This CDR3 is 13 amino acids long. The DNA is unrecorded.

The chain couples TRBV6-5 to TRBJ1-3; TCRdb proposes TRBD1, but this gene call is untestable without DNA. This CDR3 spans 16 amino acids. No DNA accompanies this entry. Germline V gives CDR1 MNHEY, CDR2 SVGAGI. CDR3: CASSSRTGVTGNTIYF.

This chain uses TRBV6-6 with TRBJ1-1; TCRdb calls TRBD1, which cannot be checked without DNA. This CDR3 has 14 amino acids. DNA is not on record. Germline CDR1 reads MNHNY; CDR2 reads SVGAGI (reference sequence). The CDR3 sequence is CASRRHSMNTEAFF.

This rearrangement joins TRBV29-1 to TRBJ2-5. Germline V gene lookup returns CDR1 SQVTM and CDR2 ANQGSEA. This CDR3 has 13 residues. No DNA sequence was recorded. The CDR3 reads CSVAVRRGETQYF.

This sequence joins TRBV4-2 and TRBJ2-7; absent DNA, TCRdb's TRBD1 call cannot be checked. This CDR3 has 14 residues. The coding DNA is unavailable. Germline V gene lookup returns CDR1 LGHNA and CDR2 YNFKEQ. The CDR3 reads CASSQDRTGNEQYF.

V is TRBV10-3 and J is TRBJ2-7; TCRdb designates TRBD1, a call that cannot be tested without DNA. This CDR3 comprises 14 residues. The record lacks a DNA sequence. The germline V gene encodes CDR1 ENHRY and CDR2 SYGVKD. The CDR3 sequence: CAIRRGQDSYEQYF.

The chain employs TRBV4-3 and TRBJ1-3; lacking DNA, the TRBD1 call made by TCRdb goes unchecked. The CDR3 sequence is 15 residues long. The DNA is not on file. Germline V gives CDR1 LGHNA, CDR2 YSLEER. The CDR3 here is CASSQTGVSGNTIYF.

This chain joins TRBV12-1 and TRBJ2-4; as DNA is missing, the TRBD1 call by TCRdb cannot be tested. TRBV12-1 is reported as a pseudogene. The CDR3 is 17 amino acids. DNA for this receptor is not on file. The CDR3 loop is CASSPYGTPLAKNIQYF.

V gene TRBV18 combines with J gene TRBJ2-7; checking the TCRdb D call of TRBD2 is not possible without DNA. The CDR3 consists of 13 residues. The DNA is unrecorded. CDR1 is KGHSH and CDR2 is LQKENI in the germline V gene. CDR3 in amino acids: CASSRPGAYEQYF.

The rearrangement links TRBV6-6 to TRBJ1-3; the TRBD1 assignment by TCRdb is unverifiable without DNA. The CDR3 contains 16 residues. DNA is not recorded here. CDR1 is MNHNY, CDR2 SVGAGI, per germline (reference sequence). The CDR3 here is CASSSTGQGSGNTIYF.